This T cell receptor (beta chain) was obtained from a study of blood T cell repertoires in COVID-19. Overall study: There were acute and convalescent COVID-19 samples, and they came from the United States, Italy and Spain. Nucleic acid was either cDNA or gDNA, and it came from T cells, B-cell-depleted T cells, or PBMCs.

Here immunoSEQ multiplex PCR was the method, and the copy in TCRdb shows in-frame clones only, minus some. The sample lists about 180,000 clones, approximately 88% occurring once. Germline CDR1 reads MDHEN; CDR2 reads SYDVKM. Deletions cut 6 bases from V and 5 bases from J, with 14 bases between. This CDR3 contains 14 residues. The chain links TRBV28 to TRBJ2-1, with D tentatively TRBD2 (6 bases). The clonotype was recovered from a young woman with acute or convalescent COVID-19. Sequenced: peripheral blood. The CDR3 region has the DNA TGTGCCAGCAGACCGGGACTCCCAAACAATGAGCAGTTCTTC. It translates to CASRPGLPNNEQFF.